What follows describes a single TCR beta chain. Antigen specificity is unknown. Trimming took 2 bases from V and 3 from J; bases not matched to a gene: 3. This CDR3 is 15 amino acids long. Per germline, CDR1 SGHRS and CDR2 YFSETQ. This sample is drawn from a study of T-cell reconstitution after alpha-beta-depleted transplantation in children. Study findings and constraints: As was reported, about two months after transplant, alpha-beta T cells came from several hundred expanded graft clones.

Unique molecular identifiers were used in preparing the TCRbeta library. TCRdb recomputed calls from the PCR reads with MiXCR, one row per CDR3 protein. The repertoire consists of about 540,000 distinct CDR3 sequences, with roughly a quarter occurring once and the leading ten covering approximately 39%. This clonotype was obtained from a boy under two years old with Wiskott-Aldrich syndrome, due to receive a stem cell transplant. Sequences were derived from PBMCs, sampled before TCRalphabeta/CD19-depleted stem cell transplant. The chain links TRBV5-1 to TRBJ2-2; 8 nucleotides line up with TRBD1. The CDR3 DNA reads TGCGCCAGCAGCTTACCGGACAGGGACACCGGGGAGCTGTTTTTT. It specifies CASSLPDRDTGELFF.